The 15 T cell receptor beta chains presented below share a single source sample, sequenced in a study of shared clonotypes between healthy human individuals. Some clones are missing from TCRdb's copy, which holds only in-frame ones; the method was immunoSEQ multiplex PCR. The sample lists hundreds of thousands of clones, 73% occurring once. What was sequenced was memory CD4+ T cells sorted from blood. Stated subset: CD45RA-negative fraction. The receptor source for this set is a woman between 25 and 40 years old in good health.

This clone has just a few counts. This rearrangement joins TRBV5-5 to TRBJ1-1; possibly TRBD1 for D (5 bases). The CDR3 is 15 amino acids. Trimming cost V 2 bases and J 4 bases, with 15 bases left between them. CDR1 SGHKS and CDR2 YYEKEE come from the germline V gene (reference sequence). In DNA form, the CDR3 reads TGTGCCAGCAGCTTCGACAGTCTTTTGAGCACTGAAGCTTTCTTT. Its translation: CASSFDSLLSTEAFF.

The V and J genes are TRBV10-3 and TRBJ2-7; D is perhaps TRBD1 or TRBD2 (5 bases each). The CDR3 consists of 15 residues. Germline values: CDR1 ENHRY, CDR2 SYGVKD. Trimming removed 5 bases from V and 1 base from J, with 15 bases in between. The CDR3 DNA reads as TGTGCCATCAGTAAGGAGGCAGGGATTTCCTACGAGCAGTACTTC. Amino acids: CAISKEAGISYEQYF.

The chain is built from TRBV30 and TRBJ2-7; 9 nucleotides align to TRBD1. CDR3 length: 15 residues. V lost 0 bases and J lost 4; bases outside the gene matches: 7. Germline V lookup: CDR1 GTSNPN, CDR2 SVGIG (reference sequence). CDR3 nucleotide sequence: TGTGCCTGGAGTGTTTTACGGGGACAGGGTTACGAGCAGTACTTC. It translates to CAWSVLRGQGYEQYF.

The chain has TRBV2 and TRBJ2-2; tentative D call: TRBD2 (5 bases). Germline V gene data show CDR1 as SNHLY and CDR2 as FYNNEI. The CDR3 length is 17 residues. The ends were cut back, 5 bases at V and 1 base at J, with 17 bases in the middle. The CDR3 region is CASSPRRVRGNTGELFF. The CDR3 bases are TGTGCCAGCAGTCCCCGAAGGGTCCGGGGGAACACCGGGGAGCTGTTTTTT. Full variable domain (missing parts from reference TRBV2 and TRBJ2-2): EPEVTQTPSHQVTQMGQEVILRCVPISNHLYFYWYRQILGQKVEFLVSFYNNEISEKSEIFDDQFSVERPDGSNFTLKIRSTKLEDSAMYFCASSPRRVRGNTGELFFGEGSRLTVL.

V gene TRBV28 combines with J gene TRBJ2-3; no definite D call. Per germline, CDR1 MDHEN and CDR2 SYDVKM. Between the trimmed V and J ends, which lost 6 bases and 2 bases, there was a span of 15 bases. This CDR3 spans 15 amino acids. This CDR3 is CASRPDYYSTDTQYF. The DNA for the CDR3 is TGTGCCAGCAGACCCGATTACTATTCCACAGATACGCAGTATTTT.

V gene TRBV6-1 combines with J gene TRBJ1-5; D ambiguous. V dropped 10 bases and J dropped 1 base, with 11 bases sitting between them. CDR1 and CDR2 from the germline V gene are MNHNS and SASEGT. There are 13 residues in the CDR3. CDR3 sequence reads: CATGRDSNQPQHF. The CDR3 nucleotides are TGTGCCACCGGGCGAGACAGCAATCAGCCCCAGCATTTT.

The gene calls are TRBV21-1 and TRBJ1-5. TRBV21-1 is marked as a pseudogene. The CDR3 contains 13 residues. DNA for the CDR3: TGTGCCAGCAGTGGTCGGAGCAATCAGCCCCAGCATTTT. Translation gives CASSGRSNQPQHF.

V is TRBV7-3 and J is TRBJ1-1; possible D gene TRBD1, 5 bases. The CDR3 spans 17 residues. CDR1 and CDR2 from the germline V gene are SGHTA and FQGTGA. Trimming cost V 5 bases and J 1 base, with 20 bases left between them. CDR3 residues: CASSPRDSGNGNTEAFF. As DNA, the CDR3 is TGTGCCAGCAGCCCCAGGGATTCAGGTAATGGGAACACTGAAGCTTTCTTT.

The V call is TRBV5-1, the J call TRBJ2-1; 8 nucleotides align to TRBD1. The V gene end was trimmed by 0 bases and the J gene end by 3 bases; junction bases not matched to a gene: 5. Germline V gene sequence: CDR1 SGHRS, CDR2 YFSETQ. CDR3 length: 16 residues. As DNA, the CDR3 is TGCGCCAGCAGCTTGGTCCCAGGGGGCAGCTACAATGAGCAGTTCTTC. This gives the protein CASSLVPGGSYNEQFF.

The chain combines TRBV5-1 with TRBJ2-1; TRBD2 agrees at 11 bases. Germline V gene data show CDR1 as SGHRS and CDR2 as YFSETQ. This CDR3 is built from 16 residues. V gave up 4 bases and J gave up 4 bases; unmatched junction bases: 7. CDR3 sequence: CASSPGLAEPYNEQFF. CDR3 bases: TGCGCCAGCAGCCCGGGACTAGCGGAACCATACAATGAGCAGTTCTTC.

The rearrangement uses TRBV9 and TRBJ1-1; TRBD1 agrees at 7 bases. Germline V gene sequence: CDR1 SGDLS, CDR2 YYNGEE. This CDR3 is built from 14 residues. V gave up 4 bases and J gave up 1 base; unmatched junction bases: 4. CDR3 bases: TGTGCCAGCAGCACGAGGACAGGGAACACTGAAGCTTTCTTT. Protein product: CASSTRTGNTEAFF.

V gene TRBV9 combines with J gene TRBJ2-1; 9 bases align to TRBD2. The trim removed 4 bases at V and 8 bases at J, leaving 13 bases unmatched. CDR1 and CDR2 from the germline V gene are SGDLS and YYNGEE. This CDR3 contains 16 residues. The CDR3 DNA sequence: TGTGCCAGCAGCCCGAACTGGCGGGAGGGTGGCGATGAGCAGTTCTTC. Translation: CASSPNWREGGDEQFF.

This chain uses TRBV10-1 with TRBJ2-7; D not certain. The CDR3 is made up of 12 amino acids. CDR1 and CDR2 (germline): WNHNN, SYGVQD (reference sequence). V was clipped by 3 bases and J by 0 bases, with 3 bases between them. The CDR3 DNA follows: TGCGCCAGCAGTGACTACTCCTACGAGCAGTACTTC. This sequence encodes CASSDYSYEQYF.

This clone was counted a few times. CDR3 loop: CASSLWVSEQYF. For the CDR3, the DNA is TGTGCCAGCAGTTTGTGGGTCTCGGAGCAGTACTTC. The J gene is TRBJ2-7, the V gene TRBV28, with D unclear. The CDR3 is 12 amino acids. Germline CDR1 reads MDHEN; CDR2 reads SYDVKM. Trimming stripped 3 bases from V and 7 bases from J, with 10 bases between.

This chain links TRBV6-6 with TRBJ2-1; 11 nucleotides line up with TRBD2. This CDR3 comprises 16 residues. Germline trimming cut 6 bases from V and 3 bases from J; bases unmatched to any gene: 7. In germline, CDR1 is MNHNY, CDR2 SVGAGI (reference sequence). CDR3 residues: CASRTGLAGDYNEQFF. The CDR3 DNA sequence: TGTGCCAGCAGAACCGGACTAGCGGGTGACTACAATGAGCAGTTCTTC.